This TCR beta chain was sequenced in a study of blood T cell repertoires in COVID-19 (TCRdb year 2020). The study in broad terms: Collaborator samples came from the United States, Italy and Spain and covered acute and convalescent phases of COVID-19. The prospective study material was composed of cDNA or gDNA derived from T cells, B-cell-depleted T cells, or PBMCs. Deeply sampled blood TCRbeta repertoires from subjects exposed to, actively infected with, or recovered from COVID-19 were included in the dataset. A freely available public database, intended as a resource for researchers studying the immune response to SARS-CoV-2, is where the repertoires were released. Samples came from the ongoing ImmuneRACE study (first 160 participants) plus 1,254 subjects from 6 global collaborators. The sample metadata nearly always contained a de-identified subject ID, COVID-19 status, age in years and sex. Where available, HLA class I and class II types were obtained from metadata supplied by the sample provider rather than from assay-based typing.

Enrolling through a virtual design, the prospective study's participants ranged in age from roughly 18 to 89 years and lived across 24 United States geographic areas. In the prospective study, cohorts were assigned on the basis of participant-reported clinical history obtained from a screening survey and a study questionnaire. A participant counted as exposed if, within 2 weeks of entering the study, that participant had been in contact with someone who had a PCR-confirmed or clinician-diagnosed COVID-19 case. In the prospective study, mobile phlebotomists collected whole blood, serum and a nasopharyngeal or oropharyngeal swab from each participant. Prospective study participants could optionally give additional blood draws and questionnaires over an approximately two-month period. Before DNA extraction, prospective study blood samples were shipped either frozen or at room temperature. Measured from the cysteine to the phenylalanine, the CDR3 is 14 residues long. Only the CDR3 DNA stays, 42 bases, in frame from base 1. CDR1 LNHDA and CDR2 SQIVND are derived from the germline V gene (reference sequence). At the junction V is shortened by 5 bases and J by 5 bases, with 12 bases in between.

Overall study outcomes, separate from this receptor: The amount of clinical and demographic metadata varied by source and participant and was provided uncurated.

TCRbeta CDR3 regions were amplified from genomic DNA using the immunoSEQ Assay, a bias-controlled multiplex PCR. The study's own analysis went as follows. The number of nucleated cells in each sample was estimated from the amplification of reference gene primers within the assay. To quantify the absolute abundance of each unique TCRbeta CDR3 rearrangement, sequence reads were collapsed and filtered. For each sample, productive Simpson clonality was calculated as the square root of Simpson's diversity index across productive rearrangements. In TCRdb, the immuneACCESS table is reduced to in-frame sequences with V and J assigned. These tables do not hold every clone; where another copy was compared, an unresolved V gene accounts for under half, and the others remain unexplained. V, J and clone size were drawn from that table, and D and trimming were deduced from the DNA. Present in this sample are 150,000 or so clones, about nine tenths of which were seen just once. 3.5% to 4.5% of the sample is held by the ten biggest clonotypes.

To note about this clone: Its cognate antigen has yet to be identified. No base qualities exist here, and no much larger clone lies one base off it.

The sample consisted of PBMCs or T cells enriched from blood (not recorded which). The sequence links TRBV19 to TRBJ2-2; TRBD1 is a possible D gene, resting on 6 matching bases. The receptor comes from a woman in her 40s who had been exposed to COVID-19. The DNA sequence is as follows: TGTGCCAGTAGTGAACTGCAGGGGACCGGGGAGCTGTTTTTT. Translated, this gives CASSELQGTGELFF.